The sequence of this T cell receptor beta chain was determined in a study of shared clonotypes between healthy human individuals. Splitting of CD4+ cells produced CD45RA+ naive and CD45RA-negative memory subsets. The assay was immunoSEQ multiplex PCR, and TCRdb's table has in-frame clones only and misses some. The top ten clones hold roughly 1.4% of a sample with about 1 million clones, around 74% of them seen once. Trimming stripped 6 bases from V and 5 bases from J, with 11 bases between. Per germline, CDR1 WNHNN and CDR2 SYGVQD (reference sequence). The length of the CDR3 is 14 residues. Material: memory CD4+ T cells sorted from blood. Subset described: CD45RA-negative fraction. The J gene is TRBJ1-6, the V gene TRBV10-1, with D hard to call. This receptor was obtained from a man aged 18 to 30 in good health. The CDR3 region is CASSPNRNNSPLHF. The DNA for the CDR3 is TGCGCCAGCAGCCCCAACAGAAATAATTCACCCCTCCACTTT.